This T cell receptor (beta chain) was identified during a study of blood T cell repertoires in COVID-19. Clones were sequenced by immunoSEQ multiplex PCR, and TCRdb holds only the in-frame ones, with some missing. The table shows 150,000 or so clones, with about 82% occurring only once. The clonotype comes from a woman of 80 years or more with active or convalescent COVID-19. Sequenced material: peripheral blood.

This chain's CDR3 is CASSQGGQAAYNEQFF. CDR3 DNA: TGTGCCAGCAGCCAGGGCGGACAGGCGGCCTACAATGAGCAGTTCTTC. The chain uses TRBV7-2 and TRBJ2-1, with TRBD1 matching over 7 bases. The CDR3 is made up of 16 amino acids. The germline V gene encodes CDR1 SGHTA and CDR2 FQGNSA. Trimming took 5 bases from V and 2 from J; bases not matched to a gene: 9.